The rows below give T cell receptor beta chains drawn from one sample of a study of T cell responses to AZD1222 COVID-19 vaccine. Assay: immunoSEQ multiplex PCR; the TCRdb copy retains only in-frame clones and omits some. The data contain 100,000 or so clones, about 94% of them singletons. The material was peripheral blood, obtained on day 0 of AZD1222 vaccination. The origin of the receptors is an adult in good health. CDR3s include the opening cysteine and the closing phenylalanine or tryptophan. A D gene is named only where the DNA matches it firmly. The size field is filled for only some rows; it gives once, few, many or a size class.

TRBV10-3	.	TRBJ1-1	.	CAISESGGEYTEAFF	TGTGCCATCAGTGAGTCTGGAGGGGAGTACACTGAAGCTTTCTTT
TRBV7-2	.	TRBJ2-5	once	CASSLRSGYETQYF	TGTGCCAGCAGCTTACGGTCGGGGTACGAGACCCAGTACTTC
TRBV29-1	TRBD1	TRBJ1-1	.	CSVGETGTGGIPEAFF	TGCAGCGTGGGGGAGACCGGGACAGGGGGAATACCTGAAGCTTTCTTT
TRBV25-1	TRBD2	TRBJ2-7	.	CASSLAGATSSYEQYF	TGTGCCAGCAGCCTAGCGGGGGCCACGAGCTCCTACGAGCAGTACTTC
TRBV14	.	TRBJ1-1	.	CASSGGGTEAFF	TGTGCCAGCAGCGGGGGAGGCACTGAAGCTTTCTTT
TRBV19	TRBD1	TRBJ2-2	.	CASSGGQGVNTGELFF	TGTGCCAGTAGTGGGGGACAGGGGGTCAACACCGGGGAGCTGTTTTTT
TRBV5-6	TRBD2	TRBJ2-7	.	CASSFRTSGSYEQYF	TGTGCCAGCAGCTTCCGGACTAGCGGCTCCTACGAGCAGTACTTC
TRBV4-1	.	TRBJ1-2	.	CASSQGTGPYYGYTF	TGCGCCAGCAGCCAAGGAACAGGACCCTACTATGGCTACACCTTC
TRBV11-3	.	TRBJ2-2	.	CASSLATGELFF	TGTGCCAGCAGCTTAGCCACCGGGGAGCTGTTTTTT
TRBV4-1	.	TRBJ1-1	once	CASSPTGMNTEAFF	TGCGCCAGCAGCCCTACAGGGATGAACACTGAAGCTTTCTTT